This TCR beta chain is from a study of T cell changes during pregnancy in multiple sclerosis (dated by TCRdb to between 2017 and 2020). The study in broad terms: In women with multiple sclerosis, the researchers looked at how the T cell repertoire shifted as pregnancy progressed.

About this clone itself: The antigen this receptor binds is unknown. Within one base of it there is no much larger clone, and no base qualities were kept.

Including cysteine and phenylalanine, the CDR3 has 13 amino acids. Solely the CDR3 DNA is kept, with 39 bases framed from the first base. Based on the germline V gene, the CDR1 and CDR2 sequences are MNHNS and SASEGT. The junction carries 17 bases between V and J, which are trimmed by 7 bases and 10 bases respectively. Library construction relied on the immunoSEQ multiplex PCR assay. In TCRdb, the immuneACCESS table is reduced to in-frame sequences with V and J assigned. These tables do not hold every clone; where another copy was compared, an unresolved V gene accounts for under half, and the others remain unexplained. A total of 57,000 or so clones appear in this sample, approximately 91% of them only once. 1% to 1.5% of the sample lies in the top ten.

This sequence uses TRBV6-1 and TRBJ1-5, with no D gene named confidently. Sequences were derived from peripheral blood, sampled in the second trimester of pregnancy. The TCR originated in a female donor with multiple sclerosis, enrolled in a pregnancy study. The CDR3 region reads CASNPRGHSPQHF. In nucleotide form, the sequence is TGTGCCAGCAACCCCCGAGGGCACTCCCCCCAGCATTTT.